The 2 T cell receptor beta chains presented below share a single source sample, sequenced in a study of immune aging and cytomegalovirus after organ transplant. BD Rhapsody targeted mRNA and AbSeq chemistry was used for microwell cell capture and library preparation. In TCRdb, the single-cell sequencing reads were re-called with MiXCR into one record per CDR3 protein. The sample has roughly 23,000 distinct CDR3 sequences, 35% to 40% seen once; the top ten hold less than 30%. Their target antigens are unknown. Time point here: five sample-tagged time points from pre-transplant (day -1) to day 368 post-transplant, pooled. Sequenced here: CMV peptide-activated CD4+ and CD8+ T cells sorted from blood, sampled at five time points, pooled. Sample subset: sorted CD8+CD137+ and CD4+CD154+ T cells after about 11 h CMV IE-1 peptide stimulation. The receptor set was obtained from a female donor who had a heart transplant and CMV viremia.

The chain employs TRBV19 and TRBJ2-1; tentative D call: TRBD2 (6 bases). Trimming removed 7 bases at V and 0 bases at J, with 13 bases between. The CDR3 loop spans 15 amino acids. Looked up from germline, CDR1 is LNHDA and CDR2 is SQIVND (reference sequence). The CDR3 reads CASTGGTSSYNEQFF. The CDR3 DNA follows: TGTGCCAGTACGGGCGGGACCAGCTCCTACAATGAGCAGTTCTTC.

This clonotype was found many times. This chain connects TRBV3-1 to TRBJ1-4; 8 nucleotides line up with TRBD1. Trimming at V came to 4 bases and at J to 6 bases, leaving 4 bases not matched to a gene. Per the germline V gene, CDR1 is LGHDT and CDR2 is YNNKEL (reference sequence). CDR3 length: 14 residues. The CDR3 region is CASSPDRGDEKLFF. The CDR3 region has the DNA TGTGCCAGCAGCCCCGACAGGGGCGATGAAAAACTGTTTTTT.